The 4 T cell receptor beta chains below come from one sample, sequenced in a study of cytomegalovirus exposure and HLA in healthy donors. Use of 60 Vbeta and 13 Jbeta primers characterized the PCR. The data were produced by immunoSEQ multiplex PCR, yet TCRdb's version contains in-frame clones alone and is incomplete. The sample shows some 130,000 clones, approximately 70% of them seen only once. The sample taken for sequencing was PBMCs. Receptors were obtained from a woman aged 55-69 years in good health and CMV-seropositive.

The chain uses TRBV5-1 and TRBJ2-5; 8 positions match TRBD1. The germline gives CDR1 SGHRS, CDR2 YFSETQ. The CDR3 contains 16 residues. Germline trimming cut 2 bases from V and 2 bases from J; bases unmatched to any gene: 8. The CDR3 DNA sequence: TGCGCCAGCAGCTTACTCGGGACAGGAGGTCAAGAGACCCAGTACTTC. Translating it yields CASSLLGTGGQETQYF. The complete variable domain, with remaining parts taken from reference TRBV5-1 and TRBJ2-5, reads KAGVTQTPRYLIKTRGQQVTLSCSPISGHRSVSWYQQTPGQGLQFLFEYFSETQRNKGNFPGRFSGRQFSNSRSEMNVSTLELGDSALYLCASSLLGTGGQETQYFGPGTRLLVL.

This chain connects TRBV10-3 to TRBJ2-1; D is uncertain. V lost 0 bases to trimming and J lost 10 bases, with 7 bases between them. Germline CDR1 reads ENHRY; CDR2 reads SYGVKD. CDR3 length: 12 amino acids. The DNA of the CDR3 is TGTGCCATCAGTGAGTCTGAGAGGGAGCAGTTCTTC. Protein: CAISESEREQFF.

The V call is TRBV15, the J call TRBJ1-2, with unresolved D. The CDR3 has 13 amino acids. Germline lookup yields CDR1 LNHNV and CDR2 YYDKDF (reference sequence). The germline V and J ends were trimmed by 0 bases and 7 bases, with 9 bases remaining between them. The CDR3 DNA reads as TGTGCCACCAGCAGAGAACGGGAGGGTGGCTACACCTTC. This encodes CATSREREGGYTF.

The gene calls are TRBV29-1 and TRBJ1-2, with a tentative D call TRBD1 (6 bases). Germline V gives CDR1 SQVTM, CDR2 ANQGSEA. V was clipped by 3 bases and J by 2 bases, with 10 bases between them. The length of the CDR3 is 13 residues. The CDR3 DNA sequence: TGCAGCGTTGACGACAGGAGAAACTATGGCTACACCTTC. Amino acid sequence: CSVDDRRNYGYTF. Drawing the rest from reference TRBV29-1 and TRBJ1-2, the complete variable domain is SAVISQKPSRDICQRGTSLTIQCQVDSQVTMMFWYRQQPGQSLTLIATANQGSEATYESGFVIDKFPISRPNLTFSTLTVSNMSPEDSSIYLCSVDDRRNYGYTFGSGTRLTVV.